These 28 T cell receptor beta chains were sequenced from one sample in a study of blood T cell repertoires in COVID-19. Here immunoSEQ multiplex PCR was the method, and the copy in TCRdb shows in-frame clones only, minus some. The profile shows 390,000 or so clones, just under 90% of them singletons. The sample consisted of PBMCs or T cells enriched from blood (not recorded which). These receptors all come from a woman in her forties or fifties who had recovered from COVID-19.

This chain connects TRBV25-1 to TRBJ2-5, with a weak D call TRBD1 (5 bases). V was cut by 4 bases and J by 5 bases, with 17 bases left in between. Germline V gene lookup returns CDR1 MGHDK and CDR2 SYGVNS. CDR3 length equals 15 residues. Here the CDR3 reads CASSADTMAGETQYF. The CDR3, as DNA: TGTGCCAGCAGTGCAGATACCATGGCAGGGGAGACCCAGTACTTC.

This clone has a single count. CDR3 in amino acids: CASSLKDRANEQFF. The CDR3 nucleotides are TGTGCCAGCTCATTAAAGGACAGGGCTAATGAGCAGTTCTTC. This chain uses TRBV18 with TRBJ2-1; 8 bases are a match to TRBD1. The CDR3 has 14 amino acids. Losses at the gene ends were 5 bases for V and 7 bases for J; bases not matched to a gene: 7. CDR1 and CDR2 (germline): KGHSH, LQKENI.

This chain uses TRBV27 with TRBJ2-1, with D possibly being TRBD2 (6 bases). The CDR3 has 16 amino acids. Looked up from germline, CDR1 is MNHEY and CDR2 is SMNVEV (reference sequence). V was cut by 0 bases and J by 5 bases, with 14 bases left in between. The CDR3 sequence is CASSLSGRNNNNEQFF. CDR3 in DNA: TGTGCCAGCAGTTTATCGGGGAGGAATAATAACAATGAGCAGTTCTTC.

This rearrangement joins TRBV9 to TRBJ1-3; TRBD1 matches 8 bases. This CDR3 comprises 15 residues. Germline loops: CDR1 SGDLS, CDR2 YYNGEE. V was clipped by 4 bases and J by 4 bases; unmatched bases: 7. The CDR3 region is CASSNQGARGNTIYF. The CDR3, as DNA: TGTGCCAGCAGCAACCAGGGGGCGCGGGGAAACACCATATATTTT.

J is TRBJ2-7 and V is TRBV24-1; 8 nucleotides agree with TRBD1. CDR3 size: 14 residues. V lost 4 bases to trimming and J lost 7 bases; unmatched junction nucleotides: 8. The germline gives CDR1 KGHDR, CDR2 SFDVKD. This chain's CDR3 is CATSDPGQGLEQYF. The CDR3 DNA follows: TGTGCCACCAGTGACCCAGGACAGGGCCTGGAGCAGTACTTC.

V and J are TRBV6-5 and TRBJ1-5, with D uncertain. This CDR3 has 13 residues. CDR1 is MNHEY, CDR2 SVGAGI, per germline. Deletions cut 11 bases from V and 9 bases from J, with 20 bases between. The CDR3 region is CAVNPGSPWPQHF. CDR3 nucleotides: TGTGCCGTCAACCCCGGGTCACCCTGGCCCCAGCATTTT.

This rearrangement joins TRBV9 to TRBJ2-3, with no clear D. Trimming stripped 3 bases from V and 2 bases from J, with 7 bases between. The CDR3 is 13 residues long. From germline, CDR1 is SGDLS and CDR2 YYNGEE. Here the CDR3 reads CASSGSNTDTQYF. The CDR3 region has the DNA TGTGCCAGCAGCGGCAGTAACACAGATACGCAGTATTTT.

This clone turned up a few times. V usage is TRBV10-3 and J usage is TRBJ1-1; 9 bases align to TRBD1. Germline-derived CDR1 and CDR2 are ENHRY and SYGVKD. With V trimmed by 4 bases and J by 3 bases, 30 bases remained unmatched. The CDR3 runs to 23 residues. CDR3 coding DNA: TGTGCCATCAGTGCCAAGAAGGACCGGGACAGGGTACGATACGGAGGTGCGGACACTGAAGCTTTCTTT. It codes for CAISAKKDRDRVRYGGADTEAFF.

J is TRBJ1-2 and V is TRBV28; possibly TRBD1 for D (5 bases). Germline CDR1 MDHEN, CDR2 SYDVKM. V lost 2 bases and J 6 bases, leaving 19 bases between the germline ends. This CDR3 has 16 amino acids. CDR3 loop: CASSLHWGKAGHGYTF. The CDR3 DNA is TGTGCCAGCAGTTTACATTGGGGCAAAGCGGGGCATGGCTACACCTTC.

This chain links TRBV24-1 with TRBJ1-2; TRBD1 is a possible D gene (6 bases). Germline V lookup: CDR1 KGHDR, CDR2 SFDVKD. V lost 6 bases and J lost 4, with 14 bases in between. The CDR3 is 14 residues long. For the CDR3, the DNA is TGTGCCACCAGTCCCAGGGGTTTCTCCTATGGCTACACCTTC. Protein sequence: CATSPRGFSYGYTF.

V is TRBV18 and J is TRBJ2-7, with 9 positions matching TRBD2. J lost 4 bases, V lost 2 bases, and 6 bases had no gene match. The CDR3 length is 15 residues. Germline loops: CDR1 KGHSH, CDR2 LQKENI. The CDR3 sequence: CASSPFRTSGYEQYF. The DNA for the CDR3 is TGTGCCAGCTCACCATTCCGTACTAGCGGGTACGAGCAGTACTTC.

V gene TRBV7-2 combines with J gene TRBJ2-2, with TRBD2 identical over 8 bases. In germline, CDR1 is SGHTA, CDR2 FQGNSA. After removal of 0 bases from V and 2 bases from J, the junction contained 5 bases not matched to a gene. The length of the CDR3 is 17 residues. The CDR3 sequence is CASSLARAGGNTGELFF. In nucleotides, the CDR3 is TGTGCCAGCAGCTTAGCTCGGGCGGGGGGCAACACCGGGGAGCTGTTTTTT. Using reference TRBV7-2 and TRBJ2-2 for the parts outside the CDR3, the full variable domain is GAGVSQSPSNKVTEKGKDVELRCDPISGHTALYWYRQSLGQGLEFLIYFQGNSAPDKSGLPSDRFSAERTGGSVSTLTIQRTQQEDSAVYLCASSLARAGGNTGELFFGEGSRLTVL.

The gene calls are TRBV5-1 and TRBJ2-5, with TRBD2 matching 11 bases. CDR3 length: 15 residues. Germline V CDR1 and CDR2: SGHRS, YFSETQ. V was clipped by 1 base and J by 5 bases; unmatched bases: 4. The CDR3 DNA is TGCGCCAGCAGCTTGTCTACTAGCGGGGGTGAGACCCAGTACTTC. This translates into CASSLSTSGGETQYF.

The chain uses TRBV7-9 and TRBJ1-6; no reliable D call. CDR1 is SEHNR, CDR2 FQNEAQ, per germline (reference sequence). The CDR3 is 14 residues long. The V end was cut by 4 bases, the J end by 8 bases, with 12 bases between. The CDR3 sequence: CASSSRAGDSPLHF. The CDR3 DNA is TGTGCCAGCAGCTCCCGGGCCGGGGATTCACCCCTCCACTTT. The variable domain in full, completed from reference TRBV7-9 and TRBJ1-6, reads DTGVSQNPRHKITKRGQNVTFRCDPISEHNRLYWYRQTLGQGPEFLTYFQNEAQLEKSRLLSDRFSAERPKGSFSTLEIQRTEQGDSAMYLCASSSRAGDSPLHFGNGTRLTVT.

This clone was counted between two and nine times. The rearrangement uses TRBV7-3 and TRBJ1-1, with TRBD1 as a possible D gene (5 bases). Trimming left V 5 bases short and J 5 bases short, with 15 bases between. Germline CDR1 reads SGHTA; CDR2 reads FQGTGA. This CDR3 contains 14 residues. Here the CDR3 DNA reads TGTGCCAGCAGCCAGGGAGGGTATGGGACTGAAGCTTTCTTT. Encoded protein: CASSQGGYGTEAFF.

The chain recombines TRBV12-3 or TRBV12-4 with TRBJ1-1, with D possibly TRBD1 on 5 matching bases. V lost 6 bases to trimming and J lost 6 bases, with 11 bases between them. This CDR3 is built from 12 residues. The chain's CDR3 is CASREGVAEAFF. The DNA for the CDR3 is TGTGCCAGCAGAGAAGGGGTAGCTGAAGCTTTCTTT.

The chain employs TRBV7-9 and TRBJ1-2; weak D call: TRBD1 (6 bases). The CDR3 sequence is 15 residues long. From germline, CDR1 is SEHNR and CDR2 FQNEAQ (reference sequence). Trimming pared 3 bases from V and 5 bases from J, leaving 16 bases between. The CDR3 DNA sequence: TGTGCCAGCAGCTTGGGTGTCAGACAGGATTATGGCTACACCTTC. Its protein is CASSLGVRQDYGYTF.

Comment on this clone: The junction departs from germline at one end; a sequencing error may be responsible. This chain joins TRBV14 and TRBJ2-1, with 10 bases aligning to TRBD1. Germline-derived CDR1 and CDR2 are SGHDN and FVKESK. There are 12 residues in the CDR3. CDR3: CASSQYGTGVLF. CDR3 coding DNA: TGTGCCAGCAGCCAGTACGGGACAGGGGTCCTCTTC.

The J gene is TRBJ2-3, the V gene TRBV24-1, with D perhaps matching TRBD2 (5 bases). CDR3 length: 13 residues. The germline V and J ends were trimmed by 3 bases and 4 bases, with 7 bases remaining between them. The germline V gene has CDR1 KGHDR and CDR2 SFDVKD. The DNA of the CDR3 is TGTGCCACCAGTGATCCGGGATCAGATACGCAGTATTTT. This codes for CATSDPGSDTQYF.

This chain uses TRBV11-2 with TRBJ2-4; 7 nucleotides match TRBD2. The CDR3 length is 16 residues. Germline assignment: CDR1 SGHAT and CDR2 FQNNGV. V gave up 2 bases and J gave up 0 bases; unmatched junction bases: 4. As DNA, the CDR3 is TGTGCCAGCAGCTTATCTAGCGGCCTAGCCAAAAACATTCAGTACTTC. It encodes CASSLSSGLAKNIQYF. Combining the CDR3 with reference TRBV11-2 and TRBJ2-4 gives the whole variable domain EAGVAQSPRYKIIEKRQSVAFWCNPISGHATLYWYQQILGQGPKLLIQFQNNGVVDDSQLPKDRFSAERLKGVDSTLKIQPAKLEDSAVYLCASSLSSGLAKNIQYFGAGTRLSVL.

This chain connects TRBV6-5 to TRBJ2-3; possibly TRBD2 for D (5 bases). Germline V gives CDR1 MNHEY, CDR2 SVGAGI. The CDR3 has 14 amino acids. The V and J ends lost 6 bases and 0 bases respectively, with 10 bases between them. This CDR3 is CASSGSGSTDTQYF. The CDR3 region has the DNA TGTGCCAGCAGCGGGTCGGGGAGCACAGATACGCAGTATTTT.

V and J are TRBV30 and TRBJ2-1, with a tentative D call TRBD1 (6 bases). V shed 2 bases and J shed 9 bases, with 14 bases lying between them. Germline V gene data show CDR1 as GTSNPN and CDR2 as SVGIG (reference sequence). The length of the CDR3 is 13 residues. Here the CDR3 reads CAWSLQGRGEQFF. As DNA, the CDR3 is TGTGCCTGGAGTTTACAGGGAAGGGGTGAGCAGTTCTTC.

The chain couples TRBV19 to TRBJ2-1; 11 nucleotides line up with TRBD2. The trim removed 0 bases at V and 3 bases at J, leaving 7 bases unmatched. Germline loops: CDR1 LNHDA, CDR2 SQIVND (reference sequence). The CDR3 loop spans 18 amino acids. The CDR3: CASSIDSGGVIDYNEQFF. CDR3 DNA sequence: TGTGCCAGTAGTATAGATAGCGGGGGGGTGATAGACTACAATGAGCAGTTCTTC.

The rearrangement links TRBV19 to TRBJ1-2, with a weak D call TRBD1 (6 bases). Trimming left V 8 bases short and J 0 bases short, with 19 bases between. Germline CDR1 and CDR2: LNHDA and SQIVND (reference sequence). This CDR3 spans 16 amino acids. CDR3 in amino acids: CASEGGTGIANYGYTF. The CDR3 bases are TGTGCCAGTGAGGGGGGGACGGGCATTGCTAACTATGGCTACACCTTC.

This rearrangement joins TRBV10-3 to TRBJ2-6; tentatively, D is TRBD1 (7 bases). The CDR3 runs 20 residues. With 6 bases removed from V and 0 bases from J, the gap between germline ends came to 24 bases. CDR1 is ENHRY and CDR2 is SYGVKD in the germline V gene. The CDR3 region has the DNA TGTGCCATCAGCCTACTGACAATGGAGGGGGCCTCCTCTGGGGCCAACGTCCTGACTTTC. Translated: CAISLLTMEGASSGANVLTF.

This clone was observed a single time. The rearrangement joins TRBV29-1 to TRBJ2-1; TRBD1 matches 7 bases. The CDR3 loop spans 13 amino acids. Trimming at V came to 0 bases and at J to 14 bases, leaving 10 bases not matched to a gene. CDR1 and CDR2 from the germline V gene are SQVTM and ANQGSEA. In nucleotides, the CDR3 is TGCAGCGTTGAAGACGAGACCGGGACAGTTGAGTTCTTC. Protein sequence: CSVEDETGTVEFF.

The V gene is TRBV28, the J gene TRBJ1-6; 8 bases are a match to TRBD1. The germline V gene has CDR1 MDHEN and CDR2 SYDVKM. The length of the CDR3 is 14 residues. Trimming at V came to 5 bases and at J to 8 bases, leaving 5 bases not matched to a gene. The CDR3 loop is CASSPGQAHSPLHF. Written as DNA, the CDR3 is TGTGCCAGCAGTCCGGGACAGGCACATTCACCCCTCCACTTT.

The gene calls are TRBV19 and TRBJ2-1, with 7 positions matching TRBD1. Per germline, CDR1 LNHDA and CDR2 SQIVND (reference sequence). The junction had 8 bases not matched to a gene; V was cut back by 4 bases and J by 2 bases. The CDR3 is made up of 16 amino acids. The CDR3 nucleotides read TGTGCCAGTAGTACGGGAACAGGGGCCCCCTACAATGAGCAGTTCTTC. This gives the protein CASSTGTGAPYNEQFF.